The 20 T cell receptor beta chains below were found in one sample sequenced in a study of high-grade serous ovarian cancer treatment subgroups. Assay used: immunoSEQ multiplex PCR; TCRdb lists only in-frame clones, some missing. This sample has about 5,200 clones, with around two thirds found just once. Tumor tissue was taken before any definitive surgery or chemotherapy was given. Input material: tumor tissue. The receptors stem from a human donor with high-grade serous ovarian cancer.

This clone was recorded only once. The J gene is TRBJ1-6, the V gene TRBV18; D is unclear. The CDR3 extends over 14 amino acids. Germline lookup yields CDR1 KGHSH and CDR2 LQKENI. The V end lost 0 bases, the J end lost 7 bases, and 7 bases lay between the germline ends. CDR3 nucleotides: TGTGCCAGCTCACCACCTCTGGCGAATTCACCCCTCCACTTT. Encoded protein: CASSPPLANSPLHF.

In its sample, this clone was seen a few times. This chain links TRBV5-1 with TRBJ1-3; a weak D match, TRBD1 (5 bases). The germline V and J ends were trimmed by 1 base and 5 bases, with 13 bases remaining between them. CDR1 is SGHRS, CDR2 YFSETQ, per germline. The CDR3 spans 15 residues. CDR3 DNA: TGCGCCAGCAGCTTGTCCGGAGGGGAGAGAAACACCATATATTTT. Translated, it gives CASSLSGGERNTIYF.

Relative to its sample, this clone is medium-sized. This chain connects TRBV6-4 to TRBJ1-6; D remains ambiguous. The V end was cut by 5 bases, the J end by 6 bases, with 8 bases between. The CDR3 runs to 13 residues. Germline V gives CDR1 MRHNA, CDR2 SNTAGT. The CDR3 DNA reads as TGTGCCAGCAGTACCGAAATTAATTCACCCCTCCACTTT. It is translated as CASSTEINSPLHF.

This clone appeared once. CDR3 protein: CASGGETQYF. Here the CDR3 DNA reads TGTGCCAGTGGGGGAGAGACCCAGTACTTC. The gene calls are TRBV27 and TRBJ2-5; D is possibly TRBD1 or TRBD2 (5 bases each). Germline V lookup: CDR1 MNHEY, CDR2 SMNVEV (reference sequence). This CDR3 is 10 amino acids long. V dropped 9 bases and J dropped 4 bases, with 6 bases sitting between them.

This chain links TRBV5-1 with TRBJ2-7, with D perhaps matching TRBD2 (5 bases). Germline V gene sequence: CDR1 SGHRS, CDR2 YFSETQ. V shed 2 bases and J shed 6 bases, with 18 bases lying between them. This CDR3 contains 15 residues. This CDR3 is CASSFVLSEVGEQYF. The DNA of the CDR3 is TGCGCCAGCAGCTTCGTTCTCTCGGAGGTTGGCGAGCAGTACTTC.

This sequence joins TRBV19 and TRBJ2-6; D possibly uses TRBD1 or TRBD2 (5 bases each). Germline loops: CDR1 LNHDA, CDR2 SQIVND (reference sequence). Trimming pared 6 bases from V and 4 bases from J, leaving 13 bases between. There are 15 residues in the CDR3. CDR3 DNA sequence: TGTGCCAGTAGAGTCTGGGGGTCAGGGGCCAACGTCCTGACTTTC. Its protein is CASRVWGSGANVLTF.

This chain links TRBV6-1 with TRBJ2-7; TRBD1 might be the D (5 bases). CDR1 is MNHNS and CDR2 is SASEGT in the germline V gene. This CDR3 has 14 amino acids. The germline V and J ends were trimmed by 6 bases and 2 bases, with 14 bases remaining between them. CDR3: CASSQVGQTYEQYV. CDR3 sequence (DNA): TGTGCCAGCAGCCAAGTGGGGCAGACCTACGAGCAGTACGTC.

This rearrangement joins TRBV11-2 to TRBJ2-5; TRBD2 agrees at 8 bases. The CDR3 has 15 residues. In germline, CDR1 is SGHAT, CDR2 FQNNGV. J was trimmed by 4 bases and V by 5 bases; bases with no gene match: 9. The CDR3 nucleotides read TGTGCCAGCAGCGGGGGTAGCGGGGCGGGAGAGACCCAGTACTTC. This sequence encodes CASSGGSGAGETQYF.

By its share, this clone is large. This chain connects TRBV19 to TRBJ1-1, with TRBD1 matching 7 bases. V was clipped by 3 bases and J by 4 bases; unmatched bases: 5. CDR3 length: 14 residues. CDR1 is LNHDA and CDR2 is SQIVND in the germline V gene (reference sequence). DNA for the CDR3: TGTGCCAGTAGTATCTTCGCAGGGGGCACTGAAGCTTTCTTT. It encodes CASSIFAGGTEAFF.

V usage is TRBV6-1 and J usage is TRBJ1-4; D is possibly TRBD1 (6 bases). The CDR3 extends over 14 amino acids. CDR1 is MNHNS, CDR2 SASEGT, per germline. Trimming left V 2 bases short and J 4 bases short, with 8 bases between. CDR3 residues: CASSERGRNEKLFF. CDR3 nucleotides: TGTGCCAGCAGTGAACGGGGGCGTAATGAAAAACTGTTTTTT.

The rearrangement links TRBV2 to TRBJ2-5; D unresolved. The CDR3 extends over 12 amino acids. Germline values: CDR1 SNHLY, CDR2 FYNNEI. Trimming took off 6 bases at V and 5 bases at J, with 10 bases between the two ends. The CDR3 spells CASSSDGETQYF. Written as DNA, the CDR3 is TGTGCCAGCAGCTCTGACGGGGAGACCCAGTACTTC.

This chain links TRBV30 with TRBJ2-3; the D is unclear. The CDR3 is 11 residues long. V gave up 1 base and J gave up 6 bases, with 5 bases separating them. From germline, CDR1 is GTSNPN and CDR2 SVGIG (reference sequence). This CDR3 is CAWSEKDTQYF. The CDR3 DNA reads as TGTGCCTGGAGTGAGAAGGATACGCAGTATTTT.

This clone counts as medium-sized. This chain connects TRBV7-3 to TRBJ1-1; D call uncertain. The germline V gene encodes CDR1 SGHTA and CDR2 FQGTGA. Trimming cost V 0 bases and J 8 bases, with 10 bases left between them. This CDR3 spans 13 amino acids. The CDR3, as DNA: TGTGCCAGCAGCTTAACAGCGGGCGCGGAAGCTTTCTTT. This gives the protein CASSLTAGAEAFF.

The rearrangement joins TRBV5-5 to TRBJ2-1; 10 nucleotides match TRBD1. After removal of 2 bases from V and 4 bases from J, the junction contained 3 bases not matched to a gene. The CDR3 runs to 15 residues. Germline CDR1 and CDR2: SGHKS and YYEKEE (reference sequence). The CDR3 protein is CASSLPGQGYNEQFF. The CDR3 coding sequence is TGTGCCAGCAGCTTACCGGGACAGGGGTACAATGAGCAGTTCTTC.

In its sample, this clone was seen a few times. The V and J genes are TRBV6-5 and TRBJ1-1, with 8 bases matching TRBD1. J lost 4 bases, V lost 6 bases, and 10 bases had no gene match. Germline V gene sequence: CDR1 MNHEY, CDR2 SVGAGI. This CDR3 contains 15 residues. The CDR3 loop is CASRIAQGACTEAFF. The DNA for the CDR3 is TGTGCCAGCAGAATTGCTCAGGGGGCATGCACTGAAGCTTTCTTT.

The chain has TRBV19 and TRBJ1-4; TRBD1 might be the D (5 bases). Germline lookup yields CDR1 LNHDA and CDR2 SQIVND (reference sequence). V lost 7 bases and J 5 bases, leaving 17 bases between the germline ends. This CDR3 comprises 15 residues. The CDR3 spells CASNPLGAGNEKLFF. CDR3 nucleotide sequence: TGTGCCAGTAACCCTCTAGGGGCCGGAAATGAAAAACTGTTTTTT.

The chain has TRBV28 and TRBJ1-5; no definite D call. Germline CDR1 is MDHEN and CDR2 is SYDVKM. Trimming shortened V by 6 bases and J by 6 bases, and 12 bases separated the two germline ends. This CDR3 is built from 13 residues. Written as DNA, the CDR3 is TGTGCCAGCAGGGACGGCTTCGGTCAGCCCCAGCATTTT. The encoded protein is CASRDGFGQPQHF.

The chain couples TRBV2 to TRBJ1-6; D is perhaps TRBD1 (5 bases). Germline CDR1 SNHLY, CDR2 FYNNEI. The CDR3 totals 14 residues. V was cut by 6 bases and J by 6 bases, with 12 bases left in between. In DNA form, the CDR3 reads TGTGCCAGCAGGGCAGGGACCGCTAATTCACCCCTCCACTTT. As protein: CASRAGTANSPLHF.

The V and J genes are TRBV2 and TRBJ1-2, with D possibly being TRBD1 (5 bases). The germline gives CDR1 SNHLY, CDR2 FYNNEI. V lost 0 bases and J lost 8, with 13 bases in between. The CDR3 has 14 residues. CDR3 in amino acids: CASSEASGAGGYTF. CDR3 DNA: TGTGCCAGCAGTGAAGCGTCCGGGGCTGGGGGCTACACCTTC. The whole variable domain, filled in from reference TRBV2 and TRBJ1-2, reads EPEVTQTPSHQVTQMGQEVILRCVPISNHLYFYWYRQILGQKVEFLVSFYNNEISEKSEIFDDQFSVERPDGSNFTLKIRSTKLEDSAMYFCASSEASGAGGYTFGSGTRLTVV.

This chain joins TRBV27 and TRBJ1-6, with no clear D. The CDR3 sequence is 14 residues long. With 8 bases removed from V and 8 bases from J, the gap between germline ends came to 16 bases. CDR1 is MNHEY, CDR2 SMNVEV, per germline (reference sequence). CDR3 bases: TGTGCCAGCTCCCCGAGCCGTTCGGATTCACCCCTCCACTTT. Amino acids: CASSPSRSDSPLHF.